This entry is about one T cell receptor beta chain. Its recognized antigen is unknown. The sample holds no much larger clone one base away, and base qualities are not on file. Patients with a history of autoimmune disease or receiving systemic immunosuppression were excluded from the trial. Peripheral blood for TCR sequencing was collected from all dose cohorts at baseline, on cycle 4 day 1, and on cycle 7 day 1. The samples were drawn from a first-in-human, open-label, multicenter phase I dose-escalation trial of ivuxolimab. Adults with locally advanced or metastatic melanoma, renal cell carcinoma, hepatocellular carcinoma or head and neck squamous cell carcinoma were enrolled in the trial. Before TCR sequencing, CD4+ T cells and CD8+ T cells from peripheral blood were sorted into separate populations. For sequencing of the TCRbeta CDR3 region, genomic DNA was extracted from the sorted cells. The immunoSEQ Assay was used to sequence the TCRbeta CDR3 regions. What TCRdb holds here is the immuneACCESS table cut down to in-frame rearrangements. Part of the clones is not present; checked against another copy, under half of the missing clones reflect an unresolved V gene, and the others are unexplained. The sample yields about 120,000 clones; around 89% were counted once. The ten largest clones take up roughly 0.59% of the sample.

Its CDR3 holds 13 amino acids, cysteine through phenylalanine. Just CDR3 DNA is preserved here, 39 bases in frame from base 1. Looking up the germline V gene yields CDR1 SQVTM and CDR2 ANQGSEA. The germline V and J ends show losses of 7 bases and 5 bases respectively, and no gene match explains 4 bases of the junction. The data are from a study of OX40 agonist ivuxolimab in advanced cancers. Notes on the research overall: The costimulatory receptor OX40 (CD134) was targeted by ivuxolimab, a fully human IgG2 agonistic monoclonal antibody. Intravenous ivuxolimab was administered to patients every 2 weeks at six dose levels: 0.01, 0.1, 0.3, 1.5, 3 and 10 mg/kg. Among the approximately 50 dose-escalation patients, approximately 20 had hepatocellular carcinoma, 15 or so melanoma, 9 renal cell carcinoma and 9 head and neck cancer. In the dose-escalation cohort, 70% to 85% of patients were male, and the mean age was around 60 years, with a range of roughly 23 to 85. Prior anti-PD-1, anti-PD-L1 or anti-CTLA-4 therapy was permitted, and 30% to 45% of dose-escalation patients had received checkpoint inhibitors. Three dose-escalation patients achieved partial responses, one with hepatocellular carcinoma and two with cutaneous melanoma. The purpose of peripheral TCRbeta sequencing was to test whether ivuxolimab changed TCR sequence diversity and led to clonal T-cell expansion. The paper reports the monotherapy dose-escalation portion (N of about 50 patients) of the phase I ivuxolimab trial.

Results the study describes overall, beyond this receptor: Low levels of normalized T-cell clonal expansion were also shown by some nonresponding patients. At doses of 0.1 to 3.0 mg/kg, clonal expansion of both CD4+ and CD8+ T cells in blood was seen between baseline and week 6. The antigen specificity of the clonally expanded peripheral T cells was not determined. After ivuxolimab, CD8+ T cells had more expanded clones than CD4+ T cells on average. In the 0.1-3.0 mg/kg groups, partial responders were among the patients with the lowest normalized peripheral clonal expansion, particularly in CD8+ T cells.

The rearranged chain carries TRBV29-1 and TRBJ2-1; 11 bases in between match TRBD2. The receptor's source is an adult with an advanced solid tumor such as melanoma, head and neck, liver or kidney cancer. The sequenced sample was CD4+ or CD8+ T cells sorted from blood, obtained in a trial of the OX40 agonist ivuxolimab. The CDR3 protein sequence reads: CSGTSGGNNEQFF. The base sequence is TGCAGCGGAACTAGCGGGGGAAACAATGAGCAGTTCTTC.